This entry lists 5 T cell receptor beta chains sequenced from one sample in a study of blood T cells in healthy people across ages. With a J-beta primer mix and a sample-barcoded 5' primer, a second PCR ran about 7 to 12 cycles. One entry per CDR3 protein results from TCRdb running MiXCR on the 5' RACE reads. This repertoire shows hundreds of thousands of distinct CDR3 sequences, approximately 53% found once; its top ten account for around 24%. Sequencing was done on a sample of blood. These receptors were taken from a man aged 40-49 years in good health.

This clonotype was seen ten or more times. V is TRBV28 and J is TRBJ2-7; TRBD1 is a possible D gene (6 bases). Germline loops: CDR1 MDHEN, CDR2 SYDVKM. Trimming stripped 6 bases from V and 5 bases from J, with 23 bases between. This CDR3 is 16 amino acids long. Here the CDR3 DNA reads TGTGCCAGCAGCCTACCTGGGCAGGGCAGGGGCCACGAGCAGTACTTC. As protein: CASSLPGQGRGHEQYF.

The V call is TRBV7-9, the J call TRBJ2-3; D gene ambiguous. The CDR3 has 16 residues. The ends were cut back, 6 bases at V and 0 bases at J, with 16 bases in the middle. Germline CDR1 SEHNR, CDR2 FQNEAQ (reference sequence). The CDR3 spells CASRQRTDSSTDTQYF. DNA of the CDR3: TGTGCCAGCAGACAAAGGACCGATTCTAGCACAGATACGCAGTATTTT.

This clonotype showed up just a few times. The gene calls are TRBV27 and TRBJ2-4, with 7 nucleotides matching TRBD2. The DNA end is more similar to TRBJ2-7, so the J call may be wrong. Germline CDR1 and CDR2: MNHEY and SMNVEV (reference sequence). CDR3 length: 13 amino acids. The CDR3: CASLGGETYEQYF. CDR3 nucleotides: TGTGCCAGCCTGGGGGGGGAGACCTACGAGCAGTACTTC.

This chain joins TRBV15 and TRBJ1-1; D ambiguous. The CDR3 is made up of 16 amino acids. V was clipped by 0 bases and J by 0 bases, with 11 bases between them. Per the germline V gene, CDR1 is LNHNV and CDR2 is YYDKDF (reference sequence). Here the CDR3 reads CATSRDFGVLNTEAFF. The CDR3 coding sequence is TGTGCCACCAGCAGAGATTTTGGGGTTTTGAACACTGAAGCTTTCTTT.

This clonotype appeared a few times. The chain is built from TRBV9 and TRBJ1-1; D is unresolved. Germline-derived CDR1 and CDR2 are SGDLS and YYNGEE. V lost 4 bases, J lost 0 bases, and 10 bases lay in between. CDR3 length: 14 residues. This CDR3 is CASSTLLMNTEAFF. CDR3 bases: TGTGCCAGCAGCACCCTCCTCATGAACACTGAAGCTTTCTTT.